This TCR beta chain stems from a study of T cell repertoires in cytomegalovirus infection. The overall study: CMV infection and matching HLA type were both indicated by public TCR beta signatures.

The CDR3 contains 14 residues. V dropped 6 bases and J dropped 3 bases, with 14 bases sitting between them. This clonotype was found many times. Its target is unknown. TCRdb re-analysed the reads in MiXCR, keeping a single row per CDR3 protein. The sample comprises 900,000 to 950,000 distinct CDR3 sequences, approximately 33% of which are singletons, and about an eighth rests with the top ten. The rearrangement joins TRBV12-3 or TRBV12-4 to TRBJ1-1, with D unclear. The source material was cultured CD8+ T cells from PBMCs, sampled from culture after CMV antigen stimulation. The sequence was collected from a human donor in good health (CMV status not recorded). Some clones in this sample may be carry-over from other donors' samples. The CDR3 protein is CASSNTPGYTEAFF. The CDR3 DNA is TGTGCCAGCAGCAATACCCCGGGGTACACTGAAGCTTTCTTT.